This record concerns one T cell receptor (beta chain) sequence. What it binds is unknown. CD45RO-negative cells were positively selected for CCR7, leaving out terminally differentiated effector memory CD45RA+ cells. The sample comes from a study of shared clonotypes between healthy human individuals. Study background: Donors were a couple of women and a few men aged 18 to 49. Study findings and constraints: A few donors had 5% to 6.5% of their naive CD4 clonotypes in common.

This CDR3 has 19 residues. The germline V gene encodes CDR1 SEHNR and CDR2 FQNEAQ (reference sequence). V was clipped by 1 base and J by 8 bases; unmatched bases: 20. Every subset's genomic DNA went evenly onto several immunoSEQ plates. The data were produced by immunoSEQ multiplex PCR, yet TCRdb's version contains in-frame clones alone and is incomplete. The repertoire has millions of clones, 90% to 95% of them found once; the top ten carry approximately 1.7%. Sequenced material: naive CD8+ T cells from PBMCs. The sequence was obtained from a man younger than 35 in good health. Some clones in this sample may be carry-over from other donors' samples. V usage is TRBV7-9 and J usage is TRBJ2-1, with 7 bases that match TRBD2. The CDR3 nucleotides read TGTGCCAGCAGCTTAGTTTCCCTAGCGGCCCTAATTGGGAGCGATGAGCAGTTCTTC. Amino acids: CASSLVSLAALIGSDEQFF.